The following is a TCR beta chain sequence with its context. What antigen it recognizes has not been identified. Its ends do not fully match the called genes, so a read error is possible. The library was made by PCR. These reads were obtained on an Illumina HiSeq 2500. To reduce PCR and sequencing biases, unique molecular identifiers were incorporated into the TCR beta cDNA libraries. Every 1 to 10 million input T cells yielded approximately 500,000 cDNA molecules, meaning each molecule approximated one T cell. The patient libraries were prepared and sequenced using the same protocol as the earlier healthy control dataset. Within a given batch, samples were prepared together, multiplexed and sequenced on the same HiSeq lane. Per the source publication's procedure: Raw barcoded reads were processed with MIGEC, discarding single-read molecular identifier groups before consensus assembly and CDR3 extraction. VDJtools was used for post-analysis of the clonotype tables, and diversity was normalized by down-sampling every dataset to the size of the smallest sample. Repertoire overlap clustering matched CDR3 amino acid but not nucleotide sequences to correct batch-related cross-sample contamination. In-frame beta chains were kept once TCRdb had trimmed the public reads at Q25 with fastp and called clones with MiXCR. Under each unique CDR3 protein, matching rows form one entry showing the most common genes and DNA. TCRdb's processing, not the authors', yielded these V and J calls. For this sample the table gives hundreds of thousands of distinct CDR3 sequences, of which under 70% were detected only once. Clones ranked in the top ten supply 4.6% of the sample.

To demonstrate the VDJtools post-analysis software, TCR beta repertoires were profiled from the peripheral blood of more than 10 young patients with multiple sclerosis. The multiple sclerosis patients were children and adolescents ranging in age from roughly 6 to 16 years. This entry is derived from a study of post-analysis software for immune sequencing data (dated by TCRdb to about 2015). Study-level background: Relapsing-remitting, secondary progressive and progressive-relapsing multiple sclerosis were recorded as disease courses, and subtype annotation was lacking for some patients. The multiple sclerosis patient repertoires were compared with more than 9 previously published healthy control repertoires from donors aged about 6 to 26 years. A subset of samples was prepared in parallel using single-end sample barcoding, then pooled and co-amplified after Illumina adapter ligation.

CDR1 and CDR2, per the germline V gene, are MNHNS and SASEGT. The CDR3 spans 13 residues, from the cysteine through the phenylalanine. Of all the DNA, just the CDR3 is kept, 39 bases in frame from base 1. On the study overall, not on this receptor specifically: Strong co-clustering of samples prepared in the same batch was shown by direct clustering with F measure, prompting a batch-effect correction. Normalized Chao1 diversity was significantly lower in multiple sclerosis patients than controls, suggesting substantial peripheral T-cell clonal expansion. Patients showed significantly higher frequencies than controls for a few TRBV segments, among them TRBV5-6, TRBV5-1 and TRBV20-1. The multiple sclerosis patient group was slightly younger than the control group.

The chain is assembled from TRBV6-1 and TRBJ2-5, with the D gene not confidently named. This sequence originates from a girl aged 5-17 years with multiple sclerosis. Sequencing was done on a sample of blood. The sequenced DNA: TGTGCCAGTAGTGTCCATCTCCAAGAGACCCAGTACTTC. It specifies CASSVHLQETQYF.